This is a list of T cell receptor beta chains from one sample in a study of T cells in Graves' hyperthyroidism and ophthalmopathy. TCRdb called the multiplex PCR reads again in MiXCR, with one record for every CDR3 protein. In the table there are a few hundred thousand distinct CDR3 sequences, roughly 23% of which are singletons. The specimen was blood. These TCRs come from a woman aged 70-85 years with Graves' ophthalmopathy. CDR3s include the opening cysteine and the closing phenylalanine or tryptophan. The D gene is left open where the match is weak. Not every row has a clone size; where given, it reads once, few, many or a size class.

J gene	D gene	V gene	clone size	CDR3 DNA	CDR3 protein
TRBJ1-1	TRBD1	TRBV28	.	TGTGCCAGCAGTTTAATAGGGGGCGCTGAAGCTTTCTTT	CASSLIGGAEAFF
TRBJ2-3	TRBD2	TRBV30	.	TGTGCCTGGAGTGTAGGGCTAGCGGGAGGGCGGGATACGCAGTATTTT	CAWSVGLAGGRDTQYF
TRBJ2-1	.	TRBV6-1	few	TGTGCCAGCAGCCGCAGAACCGGGATCCCGGCGGGCAATGAGCAGTTCTTC	CASSRRTGIPAGNEQFF
TRBJ1-1	.	TRBV29-1	many	TGCAGCGTTGCCCGATCCCCTGACACTGAAGCTTTCTTT	CSVARSPDTEAFF
TRBJ2-1	TRBD2	TRBV9	.	TGTGCCAGCAGCGAAAGTGGGACTAGCTTTGAGCAGTTCTTC	CASSESGTSFEQFF
TRBJ2-5	.	TRBV7-2	many	TGTGCCAGCAGCTATGGTCTTATCGAGACCCAGTACTTC	CASSYGLIETQYF
TRBJ2-2	.	TRBV7-8	few	TGTGCCAGCAGACACCCCACCGGGGAGCTGTTTTTT	CASRHPTGELFF
TRBJ1-2	.	TRBV18	few	TGTGCCAGCTCGCCGGGACACCTAAATAACTATGGCTACACCTTC	CASSPGHLNNYGYTF
TRBJ2-7	.	TRBV27	.	TGTGCCAGCAGTTTACGGGGGGCGGTTGAGCAGTACTTC	CASSLRGAVEQYF
TRBJ1-4	.	TRBV9	.	TGTGCCAGCAGCGTAGGGGTGCTAACTAATGAAAAACTGTTTTTT	CASSVGVLTNEKLFF
TRBJ1-2	.	TRBV18	few	TGTGCCAGCTCACCACCGTTACAGGGAGCTAACTATGGCTACACCTTC	CASSPPLQGANYGYTF
TRBJ1-5	.	TRBV6-6	few	TGTGCCAGCAGTTACTCGAAGGAGCCCCAGCATTTT	CASSYSKEPQHF
TRBJ2-7	.	TRBV7-2	few	TGTGCCAGCAGCTTAGCGGGACACAAAACCTACGAGCAGTACTTC	CASSLAGHKTYEQYF
TRBJ1-6	.	TRBV20-1	few	TGCAGTGCTGCCCGGGACACAGGACCCCTCCACTTT	CSAARDTGPLHF
TRBJ2-1	TRBD2	TRBV27	.	TGTGCCAGCAGTTCTCTAGCGGGGCGGACCCACAATGAGCAGTTCTTC	CASSSLAGRTHNEQFF
TRBJ2-7	.	TRBV6-1	.	TGTGCCAGCAGCCCAAGACTCACCTCAAGGGCCTACGAGCAGTACTTC	CASSPRLTSRAYEQYF
TRBJ1-4	.	TRBV25-1	.	TGTGCCAGCAGTGAATATGGCGTAATTGAAAAACTGTTTTTT	CASSEYGVIEKLFF
TRBJ1-4	TRBD1	TRBV7-8	few	TGTGCCAGCAGCCAGGCCAGGGGGCTGAGAGAAAAACTGTTTTTT	CASSQARGLREKLFF
TRBJ1-1	.	TRBV3-1	many	TGTGCCAGCAGCCAAACTTCCAACCGTGAAGCTTTCTTT	CASSQTSNREAFF
TRBJ1-4	.	TRBV19	.	TGTGCCAGTACCCCGGCGGGGACCCCCGGGGAAAAACTGTTTTTT	CASTPAGTPGEKLFF
TRBJ2-3	.	TRBV27	many	TGTGCCAGCAGTTGGGATGGCATCACGGCAGATACGCAGTATTTT	CASSWDGITADTQYF
TRBJ2-2	.	TRBV18	many	TGTGCCAGCTCACCCGGGGGCACCGGGGAGCTGTTTTTT	CASSPGGTGELFF
TRBJ1-5	.	TRBV19	.	TGTGCCAGTAGTATCACTGACAATCAGCCCCAGCATTTT	CASSITDNQPQHF
TRBJ2-7	.	TRBV12-3/TRBV12-4	.	TGTGCCAGCAAGAAGGGGTATCTCGAGCAGTACTTC	CASKKGYLEQYF
TRBJ2-7	.	TRBV27	.	TGTGCCAGCAGTCCTCGTCGGGACATCCCTTCCTACGAGCAGTACTTC	CASSPRRDIPSYEQYF
TRBJ2-3	TRBD2	TRBV29-1	few	TGCAGCGTTGAAGTTTCCGGCGGGAGGTTCACAGATACGCAGTATTTT	CSVEVSGGRFTDTQYF
TRBJ2-3	.	TRBV20-1	.	TGCAGTACTAGAAGCTTTCTAGCGAGCACAGATACGCAGTATTTT	CSTRSFLASTDTQYF
TRBJ2-1	.	TRBV7-9	.	TGTGCCAGCAGCTTTTCACTCCGCCAGTTCTTC	CASSFSLRQFF
TRBJ1-1	TRBD1	TRBV28	many	TGTGCCAGCAGTTTAGACCAGGGGGGGACTGAAGCTTTCTTT	CASSLDQGGTEAFF
TRBJ1-2	TRBD1	TRBV4-3	.	TGCGCCAGCAGCCAACGCAGCGGGGACAGCCCATATGGCTACACCTTC	CASSQRSGDSPYGYTF
TRBJ2-5	.	TRBV12-3/TRBV12-4	many	TGTGCCAGCAGTTTCAGCGGAGAGACCCAGTACTTC	CASSFSGETQYF
TRBJ2-1	TRBD1	TRBV7-8	many	TGTGCCAGCAGCCGTAGGACAGGGTTAGGGAATGAGCAGTTCTTC	CASSRRTGLGNEQFF
TRBJ1-4	.	TRBV9	few	TGTGCCAGCAGCGTAGGGCAGGGGAGTGAAAAACTGTTTTTT	CASSVGQGSEKLFF
TRBJ2-2	TRBD1	TRBV15	few	TGTGCCACCAGCAGACCCGGACAGGCCGGGGAGCTGTTTTTT	CATSRPGQAGELFF
TRBJ2-5	TRBD2	TRBV3-1	few	TGTGCCAGCAGCCAAGCACTAGCGGGAGTAGAGACCCAGTACTTC	CASSQALAGVETQYF
TRBJ2-3	.	TRBV12-3/TRBV12-4	many	TGTGCCAGCACCCGGGACTCCGGATACACAGATACGCAGTATTTT	CASTRDSGYTDTQYF
TRBJ1-1	.	TRBV4-1	.	TGCGCCAGCAGGCCGGACCCTGTTCTCACTGAAGCTTTCTTT	CASRPDPVLTEAFF
TRBJ1-2	TRBD1	TRBV9	few	TGTGCCAGCAGCGTAGTTTCAGGGGGGGGCTACACCTTC	CASSVVSGGGYTF
TRBJ2-7	TRBD1	TRBV5-1	.	TGCGCCAGCAGCAGGACAGGGGGCGGCTACGAGCAGTACTTC	CASSRTGGGYEQYF
TRBJ1-4	.	TRBV3-1	few	TGTGCCAGCAGCCAAGGTGGGCCTAATGAAAAACTGTTTTTT	CASSQGGPNEKLFF
TRBJ2-7	.	TRBV6-5	.	TGTGCCAGCAGTTACGGCCCAGATCCTCCTACGAAGCAGTACTTC	CASSYGPDPPTKQYF
TRBJ2-3	.	TRBV28	many	TGTGCCAGCAGTTTAGCAAAACTTTTCACAGATACGCAGTATTTT	CASSLAKLFTDTQYF
TRBJ2-1	TRBD1	TRBV7-9	.	TGTGCCAGCAGCTTAGACGGGACAGCTTTGAATGAGCAGTTCTTC	CASSLDGTALNEQFF
TRBJ1-4	TRBD1	TRBV5-1	few	TGCGCCAGCAGCTCGGGACAGCCTAATGAAAAACTGTTTTTT	CASSSGQPNEKLFF
TRBJ1-2	.	TRBV7-9	.	TGTGCCAGCAGCGAAATGAGGGCCTGGGCCCCAAACTATGGCTACACCTTC	CASSEMRAWAPNYGYTF
TRBJ2-1	TRBD2	TRBV12-3/TRBV12-4	many	TGTGCCAGCAGTTTCATGTCTAGCGGGAGTTACAATGAGCAGTTCTTC	CASSFMSSGSYNEQFF
TRBJ1-1	TRBD1	TRBV5-1	few	TGCGCCAGCAGCTGGGGGACAGGGAACACTGAAGCTTTCTTT	CASSWGTGNTEAFF
TRBJ2-7	.	TRBV7-8	many	TGTGCCAGCAGCCCCAGGCCACTAGTCTACGAGCAGTACTTC	CASSPRPLVYEQYF
TRBJ2-7	TRBD2	TRBV5-1	.	TGCGCCAGCAGCCTCGGACTAGCGGGTAACTCCGAGCAGTACTTC	CASSLGLAGNSEQYF